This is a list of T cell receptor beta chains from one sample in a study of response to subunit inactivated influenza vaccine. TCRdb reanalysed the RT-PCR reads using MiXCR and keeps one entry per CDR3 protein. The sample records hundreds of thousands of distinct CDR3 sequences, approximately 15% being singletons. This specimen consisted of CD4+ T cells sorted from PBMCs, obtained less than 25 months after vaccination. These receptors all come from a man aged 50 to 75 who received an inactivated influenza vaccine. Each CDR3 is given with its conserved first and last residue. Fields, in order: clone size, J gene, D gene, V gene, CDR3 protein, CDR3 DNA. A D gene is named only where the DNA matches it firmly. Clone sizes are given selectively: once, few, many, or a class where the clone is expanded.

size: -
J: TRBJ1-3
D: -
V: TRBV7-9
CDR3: CASSVFSGNTIYF
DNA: TGTGCCAGCAGCGTCTTCTCTGGAAACACCATATATTTT

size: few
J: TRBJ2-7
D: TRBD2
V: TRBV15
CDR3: CATSRGGSGRQGEQYF
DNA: TGTGCCACCAGCAGAGGAGGTAGCGGGAGACAAGGGGAGCAGTACTTC

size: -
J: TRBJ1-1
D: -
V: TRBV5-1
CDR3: CASSLLRNLNTEAFF
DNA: TGCGCCAGCAGCTTGTTGCGAAACCTGAACACTGAAGCTTTCTTT

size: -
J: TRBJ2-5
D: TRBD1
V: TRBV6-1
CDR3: CASNEQGAGETQYF
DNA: TGTGCCAGCAACGAACAGGGGGCAGGGGAGACCCAGTACTTC

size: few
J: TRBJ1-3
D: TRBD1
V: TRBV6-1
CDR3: CASGGGTGGTSGNTIYF
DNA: TGTGCCAGCGGAGGGGGGACAGGGGGTACCTCTGGAAACACCATATATTTT

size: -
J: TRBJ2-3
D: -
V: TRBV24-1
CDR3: CATRDKGSDTQYF
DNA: TGTGCCACCAGGGACAAGGGTTCAGATACGCAGTATTTT

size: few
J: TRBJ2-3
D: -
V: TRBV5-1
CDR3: CASSRFGAIADTQYF
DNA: TGCGCCAGCAGCCGCTTTGGGGCCATCGCAGATACGCAGTATTTT

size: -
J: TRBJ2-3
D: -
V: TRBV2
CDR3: CASSMKAGRTDTQYF
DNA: TGTGCCAGCAGTATGAAGGCGGGACGCACAGATACGCAGTATTTT

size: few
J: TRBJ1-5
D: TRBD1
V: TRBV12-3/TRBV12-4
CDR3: CASSLGQGILIKPQHF
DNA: TGTGCCAGCAGTTTAGGACAGGGAATACTTATCAAGCCCCAGCATTTT

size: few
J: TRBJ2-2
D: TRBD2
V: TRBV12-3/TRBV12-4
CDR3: CASSSGLEAGELFF
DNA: TGTGCCAGCAGCTCGGGACTAGAGGCCGGGGAGCTGTTTTTT

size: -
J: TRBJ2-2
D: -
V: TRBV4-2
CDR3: CASSQTQNTGELFF
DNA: TGTGCCAGCAGCCAAACCCAGAACACCGGGGAGCTGTTTTTT

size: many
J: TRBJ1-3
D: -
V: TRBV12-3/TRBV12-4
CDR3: CASSPGTLVSGNTIYF
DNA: TGTGCCAGCAGTCCCGGGACCCTAGTCTCTGGAAACACCATATATTTT

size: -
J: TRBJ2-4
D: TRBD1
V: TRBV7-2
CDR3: CASSLETGGYGNIQYF
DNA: TGTGCCAGCAGCTTAGAAACAGGGGGCTATGGAAACATTCAGTACTTC

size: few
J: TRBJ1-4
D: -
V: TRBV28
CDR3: CASSLRRPPIGEKLFF
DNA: TGTGCCAGCAGCCTCCGCCGACCGCCGATAGGTGAAAAACTGTTTTTT

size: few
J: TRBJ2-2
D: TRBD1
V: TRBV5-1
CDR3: CASSRKGATGELFF
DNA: TGCGCCAGCAGCAGGAAGGGGGCGACCGGGGAGCTGTTTTTT

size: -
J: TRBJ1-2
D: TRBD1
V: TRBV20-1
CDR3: CSARDSGQGVGYTF
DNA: TGCAGTGCTAGAGATTCGGGACAGGGAGTTGGCTACACCTTC

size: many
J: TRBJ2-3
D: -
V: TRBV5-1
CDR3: CASSTTGDTQYF
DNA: TGCGCCAGCAGTACAACCGGGGATACGCAGTATTTT